This entry lists 30 T cell receptor beta chains sequenced from one sample in a study of CD8+ T cells in alopecia areata. This sample's treatment: oral pan-JAK inhibitor, 5-10 mg twice daily. Isolated RNA was reverse transcribed into cDNA used as the sequencing template. Produced via immunoSEQ multiplex PCR; TCRdb's table is partial and in-frame only. The table shows roughly 70,000 clones, with approximately 28% occurring only once. The input for sequencing was CD8+ T cells sorted from blood, taken at week 4, from a patient treated with tofacitinib. All receptors derive from a human donor with alopecia areata.

This clone was detected a few times. The V and J genes are TRBV5-6 and TRBJ2-5, with 7 bases that match TRBD1. The CDR3 extends over 13 amino acids. With V trimmed by 2 bases and J by 6 bases, 4 bases remained unmatched. Germline V gene sequence: CDR1 SGHDT, CDR2 YYEEEE. The CDR3: CASSLTGDKTQYF. CDR3 nucleotides: TGTGCCAGCAGCTTAACAGGGGACAAGACCCAGTACTTC.

A few counts support this clone. The chain employs TRBV29-1 and TRBJ1-1; no firm D call. The CDR3 extends over 11 amino acids. In germline, CDR1 is SQVTM, CDR2 ANQGSEA. Deletions cut 4 bases from V and 8 bases from J, with 11 bases between. The CDR3 DNA follows: TGCAGCGTTGGCTCCACTTTAGAAGCTTTCTTT. This encodes CSVGSTLEAFF.

This clone has only a few counts. The rearrangement links TRBV29-1 to TRBJ2-7, with 8 positions matching TRBD1. CDR3 length: 15 residues. Per germline, CDR1 SQVTM and CDR2 ANQGSEA. The V and J ends lost 4 bases and 0 bases, in that order; junction bases with no gene match: 8. CDR3 coding DNA: TGCAGCGTTGGTGGCTGGACAGGGAGCTCCTACGAGCAGTACTTC. This sequence encodes CSVGGWTGSSYEQYF.

This chain links TRBV14 with TRBJ2-7; TRBD2 matches at 9 bases. V shed 0 bases and J 4 bases; nucleotides not matched to a gene: 4. In germline, CDR1 is SGHDN, CDR2 FVKESK. This CDR3 has 15 amino acids. CDR3 residues: CASSQDISGSYEQYF. The DNA of the CDR3 is TGTGCCAGCAGCCAAGATATTAGCGGGAGTTACGAGCAGTACTTC.

This clone was recorded a few times. Written as DNA, the CDR3 is TGCAGCGTTGAAGGCTTGAAAGACAGCTACGAGCAGTACTTC. This encodes CSVEGLKDSYEQYF. The V gene is TRBV29-1, the J gene TRBJ2-7; possibly TRBD1 for D (5 bases). The V end lost 1 base, the J end lost 3 bases, and 13 bases lay between the germline ends. The CDR3 has 14 residues. The V gene's germline CDR1 is SQVTM and CDR2 ANQGSEA.

This chain connects TRBV7-3 to TRBJ2-2; 10 bases agree with TRBD2. Germline lookup yields CDR1 SGHTA and CDR2 FQGTGA. Losses at the gene ends were 2 bases for V and 6 bases for J; bases not matched to a gene: 3. The CDR3 loop spans 15 amino acids. The CDR3 sequence: CASSLEGLAAGELFF. The CDR3 DNA reads TGTGCCAGCAGCTTAGAAGGACTAGCGGCCGGGGAGCTGTTTTTT.

This clone was picked up a small number of times. V is TRBV5-6 and J is TRBJ1-5; the D gene is possibly TRBD1 (5 bases). This CDR3 is 13 amino acids long. Germline CDR1 SGHDT, CDR2 YYEEEE. Trimming stripped 0 bases from V and 5 bases from J, with 6 bases between. Here the CDR3 reads CASSLGGYQPQHF. CDR3 coding DNA: TGTGCCAGCAGCTTGGGGGGGTATCAGCCCCAGCATTTT.

This clone has a count of ten or more. The chain joins TRBV18 to TRBJ2-7, with D uncertain. The V and J ends lost 0 bases and 2 bases respectively, with 11 bases between them. From germline, CDR1 is KGHSH and CDR2 LQKENI. CDR3 size: 15 residues. The CDR3 here is CASSPPSGAAYEQYF. DNA for the CDR3: TGTGCCAGCTCACCACCGTCGGGTGCGGCCTACGAGCAGTACTTC.

This chain connects TRBV29-1 to TRBJ2-1; D unresolved. The CDR3 has 10 residues. From germline, CDR1 is SQVTM and CDR2 ANQGSEA. Trimming cost V 4 bases and J 7 bases, with 5 bases left between them. The CDR3 region is CSVAENEQFF. The CDR3 DNA follows: TGCAGCGTTGCGGAGAATGAGCAGTTCTTC.

This CDR3 reads CASSPTSKESVRGETQYF. CDR3 nucleotide sequence: TGTGCCAGCAGCCCGACTAGCAAGGAATCCGTCAGAGGAGAGACCCAGTACTTC. The gene calls are TRBV28 and TRBJ2-5, with 7 bases fitting TRBD2. The CDR3 is 18 amino acids. V gave up 6 bases and J gave up 4 bases; unmatched junction bases: 20. Germline CDR1 reads MDHEN; CDR2 reads SYDVKM.

In this sample, this clone turned up a few times. The chain links TRBV7-2 to TRBJ2-5; D call uncertain. Trimming removed 2 bases at V and 5 bases at J, with 6 bases between. This CDR3 is built from 12 residues. CDR1 SGHTA and CDR2 FQGNSA come from the germline V gene. This chain's CDR3 is CASSLTAETQYF. The DNA of the CDR3 is TGTGCCAGCAGCTTAACCGCCGAGACCCAGTACTTC.

The rearrangement joins TRBV30 to TRBJ1-4, with TRBD1 as a possible D gene (6 bases). V was shortened by 3 bases and J by 8 bases, with 10 bases between the two germline ends. The CDR3 loop spans 12 amino acids. Germline loops: CDR1 GTSNPN, CDR2 SVGIG (reference sequence). The DNA for the CDR3 is TGTGCCTGGAGCTCAGGGGACGAAAAACTGTTTTTT. As protein: CAWSSGDEKLFF.

Only a few counts were recorded for this clone. This chain joins TRBV19 and TRBJ2-7; no clear D gene. Germline values: CDR1 LNHDA, CDR2 SQIVND (reference sequence). The CDR3 has 13 amino acids. The V end was cut by 8 bases, the J end by 0 bases, with 11 bases between. The CDR3 reads CASSSGLSYEQYF. CDR3 DNA sequence: TGTGCCAGTTCTTCAGGCCTCTCCTACGAGCAGTACTTC.

V gene TRBV7-9 combines with J gene TRBJ2-1, with TRBD2 matching 7 bases. Germline V gene lookup returns CDR1 SEHNR and CDR2 FQNEAQ (reference sequence). V dropped 5 bases and J dropped 0; count of bases not matched to a gene: 1. This CDR3 has 14 amino acids. This CDR3 is CASSKRDSYNEQFF. In nucleotides, the CDR3 is TGTGCCAGCAGCAAGCGGGACTCCTACAATGAGCAGTTCTTC.

V usage is TRBV4-1 and J usage is TRBJ2-7; D is unresolved. Germline V gene sequence: CDR1 MGHRA, CDR2 YSYEKL. V dropped 0 bases and J dropped 2 bases, with 11 bases sitting between them. This CDR3 spans 15 amino acids. The CDR3 loop is CASSQEADGTYEQYF. CDR3 sequence (DNA): TGCGCCAGCAGCCAAGAGGCAGATGGGACCTACGAGCAGTACTTC.

J is TRBJ2-2 and V is TRBV7-8; 11 bases align to TRBD2. V lost 6 bases and J lost 7; bases outside the gene matches: 13. The V gene's germline CDR1 is SGHVS and CDR2 FQNEAQ. The CDR3 has 17 residues. The CDR3 DNA reads TGTGCCAGCAGGACTACGGGACTAGCGGTGTCTGGCGGGGAGCTGTTTTTT. Protein: CASRTTGLAVSGGELFF.

This chain links TRBV29-1 with TRBJ2-3, with D unclear. The CDR3 length is 12 residues. Germline values: CDR1 SQVTM, CDR2 ANQGSEA. V was clipped by 6 bases and J by 8 bases, with 15 bases between them. CDR3 nucleotides: TGCAGCGTCTTCCTGCACAGTGGTACGCAGTATTTT. Translating it yields CSVFLHSGTQYF.

The chain is built from TRBV20-1 and TRBJ2-7, with no clear D. Between the trimmed V and J ends, which lost 1 base and 3 bases, there was a span of 4 bases. The germline V gene encodes CDR1 DFQATT and CDR2 SNEGSKA (reference sequence). This CDR3 region has 11 residues. CDR3 coding DNA: TGCAGTGCTAGAGCGAGCTACGAGCAGTACTTC. Protein: CSARASYEQYF.

This chain connects TRBV30 to TRBJ2-3, with TRBD1 matching 8 bases. Germline CDR1 reads GTSNPN; CDR2 reads SVGIG (reference sequence). J gave up 6 bases and V 1 base, and 6 bases lay outside the gene matches. The CDR3 sequence is 14 residues long. CDR3 region: CAWSDGTGADTQYF. The CDR3 coding sequence is TGTGCCTGGAGTGACGGGACAGGCGCTGATACGCAGTATTTT.

This chain connects TRBV6-6 to TRBJ1-1; D uncertain. This CDR3 is 12 amino acids long. The ends were cut back, 0 bases at V and 7 bases at J, with 6 bases in the middle. Looked up from germline, CDR1 is MNHNY and CDR2 is SVGAGI (reference sequence). The CDR3: CASSYSTDEAFF. The CDR3 DNA reads TGTGCCAGCAGTTACTCAACAGATGAAGCTTTCTTT.

This clone was seen only a few times. Different DNA sequences within this sample yield the same CDR3. J is TRBJ1-1 and V is TRBV9; D is unclear. Germline CDR1 reads SGDLS; CDR2 reads YYNGEE. Trimming left V 0 bases short and J 4 bases short, with 7 bases between. The CDR3 length is 13 residues. CDR3 nucleotides: TGTGCCAGCAGCGTAGGTTATGGCACTGAAGCTTTCTTT. Residues: CASSVGYGTEAFF.

This clone came up a few times. Here the CDR3 reads CAWSVSGVSAEAFF. The CDR3 DNA reads TGTGCCTGGAGTGTAAGCGGTGTATCGGCTGAAGCTTTCTTT. The rearrangement uses TRBV30 and TRBJ1-1; D gene unclear. V lost 0 bases, J lost 6 bases, and 14 bases lay in between. From germline, CDR1 is GTSNPN and CDR2 SVGIG (reference sequence). The CDR3 is made up of 14 amino acids.

The sample holds a few counts of this clone. This sequence joins TRBV7-9 and TRBJ1-3, with D possibly being TRBD1 (5 bases). Looked up from germline, CDR1 is SEHNR and CDR2 is FQNEAQ (reference sequence). The CDR3 has 13 amino acids. Between the trimmed V and J ends, which lost 7 bases and 2 bases, there was a span of 9 bases. Written as DNA, the CDR3 is TGTGCCAGCACCCAAGGGGCTGGAAACACCATATATTTT. Translating it yields CASTQGAGNTIYF.

This clone was counted only a few times. The rearrangement joins TRBV27 to TRBJ2-7, with D perhaps being TRBD1 or TRBD2 (5 bases each). V was clipped by 1 base and J by 3 bases, with 13 bases between them. The CDR3 has 15 amino acids. Germline assignment: CDR1 MNHEY and CDR2 SMNVEV (reference sequence). In DNA form, the CDR3 reads TGTGCCAGCAGTTTATACTCCAGGGACCACTACGAGCAGTACTTC. This gives the protein CASSLYSRDHYEQYF.

This clone was observed a handful of times. The chain carries TRBV2 and TRBJ2-7, with D tentatively TRBD2 (6 bases). CDR3 length equals 16 residues. Trimming cost V 4 bases and J 2 bases, with 18 bases left between them. The germline CDR1 and CDR2 sequences are SNHLY and FYNNEI. The CDR3 is CASSASLGGDPYEQYF. For the CDR3, the DNA is TGTGCCAGCAGTGCCTCATTGGGCGGGGACCCCTACGAGCAGTACTTC.

This rearrangement joins TRBV29-1 to TRBJ2-7; possible D gene TRBD2, 5 bases. The CDR3 loop spans 12 amino acids. CDR1 and CDR2 from the germline V gene are SQVTM and ANQGSEA. V was trimmed by 5 bases and J by 2 bases, leaving 10 bases between them. The CDR3 DNA sequence: TGCAGCGTTAGAGGGTCCCCCTACGAGCAGTACTTC. It specifies CSVRGSPYEQYF.

V usage is TRBV12-5 and J usage is TRBJ2-7; no clear D gene. CDR1 LGHNT and CDR2 FRNRAP come from the germline V gene. Trimming removed 6 bases at V and 5 bases at J, with 8 bases between. The CDR3 length is 11 residues. The DNA for the CDR3 is TGTGCTAGTGGCTACAATGACGAGCAGTACTTC. Residues: CASGYNDEQYF. The entire variable domain, with the rest obtained from reference TRBV12-5 and TRBJ2-7, is as follows: DARVTQTPRHKVTEMGQEVTMRCQPILGHNTVFWYRQTMMQGLELLAYFRNRAPLDDSGMPKDRFSAEMPDATLATLKIQPSEPRDSAVYFCASGYNDEQYFGPGTRLTVT.

The V gene is TRBV5-1, the J gene TRBJ2-2; possibly TRBD1 for D (5 bases). Between the trimmed V and J ends, which lost 2 bases and 1 base, there was a span of 15 bases. CDR1 and CDR2 from the germline V gene are SGHRS and YFSETQ. The CDR3 contains 17 residues. The CDR3 DNA follows: TGCGCCAGCAGCTTTAAGGGGAATTATAGGAACACCGGGGAGCTGTTTTTT. This translates into CASSFKGNYRNTGELFF.

This sequence joins TRBV7-9 and TRBJ2-7; D gene uncertain. CDR3 size: 15 residues. V lost 3 bases to trimming and J lost 1 base, with 13 bases between them. Germline loops: CDR1 SEHNR, CDR2 FQNEAQ (reference sequence). CDR3 in DNA: TGTGCCAGCAGCTTTCCCCGCGGCGGTTCCTACGAGCAGTACTTC. It codes for CASSFPRGGSYEQYF.

J is TRBJ1-5 and V is TRBV6-1; tentatively, D is TRBD1 (6 bases). Germline lookup yields CDR1 MNHNS and CDR2 SASEGT. CDR3 length equals 13 residues. Trimming removed 4 bases at V and 5 bases at J, with 9 bases between. The CDR3 reads CASSGTDYQPQHF. The CDR3 DNA reads TGTGCCAGCAGTGGGACAGATTATCAGCCCCAGCATTTT.